This TCR beta chain was found in a study of T-cell memory formation after mild COVID-19. Study overall: TCR clusters showed largely donor specificity.

After removal of 2 bases from V and 5 bases from J, the junction contained 10 bases not matched to a gene. Germline V lookup: CDR1 SGHVS, CDR2 FNYEAQ. The CDR3 has 18 amino acids. 5'RACE primed from the constant segment yielded TCR alpha and TCR beta cDNA libraries bearing sample barcodes and UMIs. TCRdb re-called the 5' RACE reads through MiXCR, storing one row per CDR3 protein. Of around 180,000 distinct CDR3 sequences in the sample, about 18% were seen once. This sequence was found in a man younger than 35 who had mild COVID-19 (a few samples of this study predate the infection). Cell type and time point are not known. Sequencing was carried out using PBMCs or a T cell subset sorted from them (not recorded which). The genes are TRBV7-6 and TRBJ2-5; 14 bases line up with TRBD2. This CDR3 is CASSLRGRLAGGRETQYF. The CDR3 DNA reads as TGTGCCAGCAGCTTAAGAGGGCGACTAGCGGGGGGGCGTGAGACCCAGTACTTC.